The T cell receptor beta chain described here comes from a study of tumor-infiltrating lymphocytes in primary liver carcinoma. From around 18-30 mg of unsorted bulk tissue, DNA and RNA were co-extracted together. A constant-region primer served to make TCR beta cDNA from about 500 ng total RNA. Sequencing libraries for TCR beta derived from three nested multiplex PCR rounds that used slightly modified ARM-PCR. Each of the first two PCR rounds ran approximately 10 cycles with TRBV1-TRBV30 forward and C-beta reverse primers. From the multiplex PCR reads, TCRdb called clonotypes with MiXCR, one entry per CDR3 protein. The data show approximately 37,000 distinct CDR3 sequences, approximately 73% seen once. Trimming cost V 5 bases and J 13 bases; bases outside gene matches: 17. The CDR3 is 14 residues long. Germline values: CDR1 MDHEN, CDR2 SYDVKM.

The source material was liver tumor tissue from sampling region 4. The subset was: tumor region T4, right-lateral pole. J is TRBJ2-7 and V is TRBV28; TRBD1 matches 7 bases. This TCR was recovered from a man between 35 and 55 years old with primary liver carcinoma and hepatitis B virus infection. The CDR3 sequence: CASSPGQEYYEEYF. CDR3 in DNA: TGTGCCAGCAGTCCTGGACAGGAGTACTACGAGGAATACTTC.